These T cell receptor beta chains were read from a single sample in a study of CD8 T cells in ankylosing spondylitis. TCRdb independently ran MiXCR on the 5' RACE reads; one entry per CDR3 protein. The sample shows roughly 180,000 distinct CDR3 sequences, 9.8% of them seen only once. The sequencing sample was made of blood, either unsorted or a sorted T cell fraction (not recorded which). Every receptor here comes from a female donor with ankylosing spondylitis or in good health (not recorded which). CDR3s include the opening cysteine and the closing phenylalanine or tryptophan. The order of the fields is V gene, J gene, clone size, CDR3 protein. The size of a clone is reported for some rows only, either as once, few or many, or as a class for expanded clones.

TRBV7-2,TRBJ2-7,-,CASSPLAGEGEQYF
TRBV19,TRBJ2-1,few,CASSIRTSGSREQFF
TRBV11-2,TRBJ2-3,few,CASSSIPGQGIGTADTQYF
TRBV12-3/TRBV12-4,TRBJ2-7,many,CASSLGRGSEQYF
TRBV5-1,TRBJ2-1,-,CASSKTDSHNEQFF
TRBV5-6,TRBJ2-1,-,CASSLLTSGRSYNEQFF
TRBV12-3/TRBV12-4,TRBJ2-1,-,CASSPMAGDEQFF
TRBV11-2,TRBJ2-1,-,CASSLSGPEQFF
TRBV7-2,TRBJ2-5,-,CASSRRDPLETQYF
TRBV7-8,TRBJ2-7,few,CATLPGTSYEQYF
TRBV6-5,TRBJ2-1,-,CASSYSGGSPLNEQFF
TRBV28,TRBJ2-5,few,CATHKLGGVTQYF
TRBV21-1,TRBJ1-2,few,CASSSAAQGYTF
TRBV19,TRBJ2-2,once,CASCIAATTGELFF
TRBV12-3/TRBV12-4,TRBJ2-1,many,CASSLEWEGHSEQFF
TRBV28,TRBJ1-2,-,CASSLGPGDGYTF
TRBV4-3,TRBJ2-1,few,CASSQDGAGLGNNEQFF
TRBV7-9,TRBJ2-1,few,CASSRILAGGDEQFF
TRBV20-1,TRBJ2-7,many,CSARPSGDSYEQYF
TRBV25-1,TRBJ1-5,many,CASSEGGSSNQPQHF
TRBV29-1,TRBJ2-1,many,CSASGQVTNEQFF
TRBV29-1,TRBJ2-2,few,CSAITGGGTGELFF
TRBV20-1,TRBJ2-1,-,CRLPDSGGSSYNEQFF
TRBV7-9,TRBJ2-7,many,CASSSSGEEYEQYF
TRBV13,TRBJ2-1,-,CASSSDGRDLSYNEQFF
TRBV6-1,TRBJ1-5,-,CASSDFRNQPQHF
TRBV9,TRBJ2-7,-,CASSPDRGVNEQYF
TRBV7-9,TRBJ2-3,few,CASSLPKFPGTTDTQYF
TRBV4-3,TRBJ2-1,many,CASSQARGRVSYNEQFF
TRBV4-3,TRBJ2-5,-,CASSQDVAPGQGERETQYF
TRBV29-1,TRBJ2-7,many,CSVALQGLLYEQYF
TRBV20-1,TRBJ2-1,-,CSVTLAEDYNEQFF
TRBV7-9,TRBJ1-1,-,CASSSPLGTTTEAFF
TRBV15,TRBJ2-7,few,CATGLDRGSYEQYF
TRBV7-9,TRBJ1-1,many,CASTPTVNTEAFF
TRBV7-9,TRBJ2-6,few,CASILNGMGANVLTF
TRBV24-1,TRBJ2-1,-,CATSDWSGSSEQFF
TRBV12-3/TRBV12-4,TRBJ1-1,few,CASRQTGGKGVTEAFF
TRBV7-9,TRBJ1-1,few,CASSPNRGFAEAFF
TRBV4-3,TRBJ2-7,-,CASSQDLAGVMYEQYF
TRBV5-1,TRBJ2-7,many,CASSLALDISTYEQYF
TRBV12-3/TRBV12-4,TRBJ2-7,many,CASSFLGPYEQYF
TRBV5-5,TRBJ2-2,many,CASSFGHNTGELFF
TRBV4-1,TRBJ2-7,-,CASSQDLGGYEQYF
TRBV11-1,TRBJ2-5,few,CASSYGPSTSGSVETQYF